This T cell receptor beta chain was captured in a study of blood T cells in healthy people across ages. Across the study: Template switching recovered approximately one barcoded beta molecule for every two T cells. Findings and limits, study-wide: Across samples, TCR beta diversity tracked strongly with naive T cell percentage.

Germline V gene lookup returns CDR1 DFQATT and CDR2 SNEGSKA (reference sequence). Trimming left V 1 base short and J 0 bases short, with 9 bases between. This CDR3 has 14 amino acids. Together with a sample-barcoded 5' primer, a J-beta primer mix was included in a second PCR lasting 7 to 11 cycles. TCRdb processed the 5' RACE reads anew with MiXCR; each CDR3 protein has one entry. The data contain approximately 670,000 distinct CDR3 sequences, less than 45% of them singletons. Every donor provided roughly 10 milliliters of peripheral blood. PBMCs were isolated at a quantity of at least 6.5 million per sample. Notes on this clonotype: Its antigen is as yet unknown.

This sequence joins TRBV20-1 and TRBJ1-2, with no clear D. Sequenced input: blood. The TCR comes from a man older than 75 in good health. The CDR3 bases are TGCAGTGCTAGAGGCCCGGGCACTAACTATGGCTACACCTTC. Translation: CSARGPGTNYGYTF.